The 15 T cell receptor beta chains below were found in one sample sequenced in a study of cytomegalovirus exposure and HLA in healthy donors. Researchers ran the PCR with 60 Vbeta and 13 Jbeta primers. TCRdb keeps only in-frame clones here, not all; method: immunoSEQ multiplex PCR. The table lists some 110,000 clones, 70% to 80% of them singletons. The material sequenced was PBMCs. The receptor set was obtained from a man aged 40-49 years in good health and CMV-seronegative.

This clone is a singleton in its sample. The chain combines TRBV5-6 with TRBJ2-1, with D maybe TRBD1 (5 bases). With 4 bases removed from V and 2 bases from J, the gap between germline ends came to 13 bases. The CDR3 contains 15 residues. Per germline, CDR1 SGHDT and CDR2 YYEEEE. CDR3 DNA sequence: TGTGCCAGCAGCCCCGACAGACTTCCCTACAATGAGCAGTTCTTC. Its translation is CASSPDRLPYNEQFF.

The CDR3 sequence: CASSPRTSQETQYF. CDR3 nucleotides: TGTGCCAGCAGCCCACGGACATCTCAAGAGACCCAGTACTTC. The V call is TRBV7-9, the J call TRBJ2-5; possibly TRBD1 for D (5 bases). Trimming left V 5 bases short and J 2 bases short, with 12 bases between. The CDR3 has 14 residues. CDR1 and CDR2 from the germline V gene are SEHNR and FQNEAQ (reference sequence).

The chain employs TRBV19 and TRBJ1-1; 7 bases are shared with TRBD1. The CDR3 loop spans 11 amino acids. Germline CDR1 reads LNHDA; CDR2 reads SQIVND (reference sequence). Trimming at V came to 9 bases and at J to 11 bases, leaving 9 bases not matched to a gene. CDR3 in amino acids: CASHYTGVAFF. In DNA, the CDR3 is TGTGCCAGCCATTATACAGGGGTCGCTTTCTTT.

This chain connects TRBV6-5 to TRBJ1-2, with 11 bases lining up with TRBD1. The ends lost 6 bases at V and 6 bases at J; junction bases unmatched: 9. Germline CDR1 is MNHEY and CDR2 is SVGAGI. The CDR3 is 15 residues long. The CDR3 protein is CASSFHGTGGDGYTF. As DNA, the CDR3 is TGTGCCAGCAGCTTCCACGGGACAGGGGGGGATGGCTACACCTTC.

The chain has TRBV11-3 and TRBJ2-5; weak D call: TRBD1 (5 bases). CDR3 length equals 16 residues. V was pared by 4 bases and J by 1 base, with 16 bases between. Per the germline V gene, CDR1 is SGHNT and CDR2 is YENEEA. Here the CDR3 reads CASSSRSQGGQETQYF. The CDR3, as DNA: TGTGCCAGCAGCTCCCGGAGTCAGGGTGGCCAAGAGACCCAGTACTTC.

This clone came up a few times. The rearrangement joins TRBV5-4 to TRBJ1-1; TRBD1 matches at 9 bases. CDR3 length: 13 amino acids. Trimming cost V 9 bases and J 4 bases; bases outside gene matches: 7. CDR1 SGHNT and CDR2 YYREEE come from the germline V gene (reference sequence). The CDR3 nucleotides are TGTGCCACGGACAGGGGTGAGGGCACTGAAGCTTTCTTT. Its translation: CATDRGEGTEAFF.

V usage is TRBV15 and J usage is TRBJ1-2, with 7 bases that match TRBD1. CDR1 and CDR2 from the germline V gene are LNHNV and YYDKDF (reference sequence). Losses at the gene ends were 4 bases for V and 3 bases for J; bases not matched to a gene: 2. This CDR3 spans 13 amino acids. CDR3 sequence (DNA): TGTGCCACCAGCATCGACAGGGACTATGGCTACACCTTC. Translation gives CATSIDRDYGYTF. Full variable domain (remainder filled in from reference TRBV15 and TRBJ1-2): DAMVIQNPRYQVTQFGKPVTLSCSQTLNHNVMYWYQQKSSQAPKLLFHYYDKDFNNEADTPDNFQSRRPNTSFCFLDIRSPGLGDTAMYLCATSIDRDYGYTFGSGTRLTVV.

This clone showed up just a few times. The rearrangement uses TRBV7-3 and TRBJ2-3; D is uncertain. The CDR3 sequence is 12 residues long. Trimming pared 0 bases from V and 6 bases from J, leaving 4 bases between. CDR1 is SGHTA and CDR2 is FQGTGA in the germline V gene. CDR3 amino acids: CASSLTGDTQYF. The CDR3 nucleotides are TGTGCCAGCAGCTTAACCGGGGATACGCAGTATTTT.

This clone was picked up a small number of times. The chain links TRBV19 to TRBJ1-4; no definite D call. The length of the CDR3 is 14 residues. The V end was cut by 5 bases, the J end by 8 bases, with 15 bases between. Germline V lookup: CDR1 LNHDA, CDR2 SQIVND (reference sequence). The CDR3 protein is CASSSQSEREKLFF. In nucleotides, the CDR3 is TGTGCCAGTAGTTCCCAGTCGGAGAGGGAAAAACTGTTTTTT.

This clone was seen only once. The chain carries TRBV18 and TRBJ2-7, with 7 bases matching TRBD1. This CDR3 has 16 amino acids. J gave up 3 bases and V 6 bases, and 14 bases lay outside the gene matches. Germline V lookup: CDR1 KGHSH, CDR2 LQKENI. The chain's CDR3 is CASSQYLPGQNYEQYF. The CDR3 nucleotides are TGTGCCAGCTCGCAATACCTCCCGGGACAGAACTACGAGCAGTACTTC.

The rearrangement joins TRBV15 to TRBJ2-4, with D maybe TRBD2 (5 bases). CDR1 is LNHNV and CDR2 is YYDKDF in the germline V gene (reference sequence). Trimming removed 5 bases at V and 2 bases at J, with 10 bases between. This CDR3 spans 14 amino acids. The CDR3 reads CATSVGLSKNIQYF. The DNA of the CDR3 is TGTGCCACCAGCGTCGGACTGTCCAAAAACATTCAGTACTTC.

V gene TRBV7-6 combines with J gene TRBJ1-1; D is undetermined. The CDR3 runs 14 residues. V lost 3 bases and J lost 8, with 16 bases in between. The germline V gene has CDR1 SGHVS and CDR2 FNYEAQ. The CDR3 loop reads CASSFAIHGDEAFF. As DNA, the CDR3 is TGTGCCAGCAGCTTCGCAATACACGGAGACGAAGCTTTCTTT.

V and J are TRBV19 and TRBJ2-7, with TRBD2 as a possible D gene (5 bases). The CDR3 runs 13 residues. Trimming cost V 4 bases and J 5 bases, with 12 bases left between them. Germline assignment: CDR1 LNHDA and CDR2 SQIVND (reference sequence). This chain's CDR3 is CASSTREGHEQYF. Written as DNA, the CDR3 is TGTGCCAGTAGTACGAGAGAGGGCCACGAGCAGTACTTC.

DNA for the CDR3: TGTGCCAGCTCACCGGTGCCGGGACAGGGGGCCCAGACCCAGTACTTC. Encoded protein: CASSPVPGQGAQTQYF. This chain uses TRBV18 with TRBJ2-5; 12 nucleotides line up with TRBD1. From germline, CDR1 is KGHSH and CDR2 LQKENI. Trimming cost V 3 bases and J 6 bases; bases outside gene matches: 8. This CDR3 has 16 residues.

For the CDR3, the DNA is TGTGCCAGCTCACCGGGCAGGGTCTTGGTTTTAGGCACAGATACGCAGTATTTT. It translates to CASSPGRVLVLGTDTQYF. The chain is built from TRBV18 and TRBJ2-3; possible D gene TRBD1, 5 bases. V lost 3 bases and J 1 base, leaving 20 bases between the germline ends. From germline, CDR1 is KGHSH and CDR2 LQKENI. The CDR3 length is 18 residues.